Listed here are 14 T cell receptor beta chains from one sample, sequenced in a study of vaccination and CD4 T cells after COVID-19. Documented treatment: roughly 10-day PBMC culture with coronavirus spike peptide pools or control peptides (ViraFEST assay). Which antigens these TCRs recognize remains unknown. The Oncomine TCR Beta short-read assay sequenced DNA from cultured CD4+ T cells. TCRdb itself ran the PCR reads through MiXCR, one entry per CDR3 protein. The table has approximately 17,000 distinct CDR3 sequences, around 50% seen once. Sequenced material: CD4+ T cells from blood, cultured in vitro, taken before SARS-CoV-2 vaccination. All receptors derive from a human donor who had recovered from COVID-19.

This chain connects TRBV7-2 to TRBJ1-3; D gene ambiguous. CDR1 and CDR2 (germline): SGHTA, FQGNSA. Trimming removed 0 bases at V and 2 bases at J, with 8 bases between. This CDR3 contains 15 residues. CDR3 sequence: CASSLAGRAGNTIYF. CDR3 DNA sequence: TGTGCCAGCAGCTTAGCGGGAAGGGCTGGAAACACCATATATTTT.

The chain couples TRBV7-8 to TRBJ2-7; D remains ambiguous. This CDR3 region has 15 residues. Trimming left V 2 bases short and J 1 base short, with 12 bases between. The germline V gene encodes CDR1 SGHVS and CDR2 FQNEAQ. The CDR3 protein is CASSLRQSASYEQYF. As DNA, the CDR3 is TGTGCCAGCAGCTTACGGCAGAGCGCATCCTACGAGCAGTACTTC.

This clonotype showed up just a few times. V and J are TRBV20-1 and TRBJ1-1; a weak D match, TRBD1 (5 bases). V was cut by 3 bases and J by 5 bases, with 13 bases left in between. The CDR3 is made up of 13 amino acids. Germline V gene sequence: CDR1 DFQATT, CDR2 SNEGSKA (reference sequence). The CDR3 coding sequence is TGCAGTGCTAGCGGTCAGGGTGGGACTGAAGCTTTCTTT. It yields the protein CSASGQGGTEAFF.

Only a few counts were recorded for this clonotype. CDR3 protein: CSASRRNTEAFF. The CDR3 coding sequence is TGCAGTGCTAGCAGGCGCAACACTGAAGCTTTCTTT. The chain uses TRBV20-1 and TRBJ1-1; D is uncertain. The germline gives CDR1 DFQATT, CDR2 SNEGSKA (reference sequence). This CDR3 has 12 amino acids. V lost 3 bases, J lost 2 bases, and 7 bases lay in between.

The chain links TRBV27 to TRBJ2-7; no firm D call. This CDR3 has 14 residues. Trimming took 0 bases from V and 2 from J, leaving 8 bases between them. CDR1 and CDR2 (germline): MNHEY, SMNVEV (reference sequence). The CDR3 here is CASSLSVYPYEQYF. Here the CDR3 DNA reads TGTGCCAGCAGTTTATCAGTCTACCCCTACGAGCAGTACTTC.

With respect to this clonotype: Its ends do not fully match the called genes, so a read error is possible. This chain uses TRBV28 with TRBJ1-2; D possibly corresponds to TRBD1 (6 bases). The CDR3 length is 13 residues. Germline CDR1 and CDR2: MDHEN and SYDVKM. The CDR3 reads CASSAADGGNRAF. The CDR3 bases are TGTGCCAGCAGCGCCGCCGACGGTGGAAACAGGGCCTTC.

CDR3 DNA: TGTGCCAGCAACTTAGACAATCAGCCCCAGCATTTT. Translated, it gives CASNLDNQPQHF. The V call is TRBV5-4, the J call TRBJ1-5; D unclear. Trimming pared 6 bases from V and 3 bases from J, leaving 7 bases between. The CDR3 runs to 12 residues. Germline V gene data show CDR1 as SGHNT and CDR2 as YYREEE (reference sequence).

This clonotype was detected a few times. This chain uses TRBV10-2 with TRBJ1-5, with 9 bases identical to TRBD1. From germline, CDR1 is WSHSY and CDR2 SAAADI. The CDR3 runs 16 residues. Trimming removed 0 bases from V and 6 bases from J; junction bases left unmatched: 6. The CDR3 reads CASSESKTGGPQPQHF. The CDR3 DNA sequence: TGCGCCAGCAGTGAGTCAAAAACAGGGGGCCCTCAGCCCCAGCATTTT.

The chain uses TRBV12-3 or TRBV12-4 and TRBJ2-7; 7 bases agree with TRBD1. This CDR3 region has 16 residues. V lost 5 bases, J lost 3 bases, and 13 bases stayed unmatched. Here the CDR3 reads CASSARQGLEVYEQYF. The CDR3 DNA reads TGTGCCAGCAGTGCCCGACAGGGTTTAGAGGTCTACGAGCAGTACTTC.

This clonotype was seen a few times. The chain employs TRBV6-4 and TRBJ2-1; 11 bases are shared with TRBD1. The germline V gene encodes CDR1 MRHNA and CDR2 SNTAGT. The CDR3 totals 15 residues. V lost 4 bases, J lost 6 bases, and 5 bases stayed unmatched. This CDR3 reads CASSGGQGEGNEQFF. In nucleotides, the CDR3 is TGTGCCAGCAGTGGGGGACAGGGGGAAGGCAATGAGCAGTTCTTC.

The chain links TRBV18 to TRBJ1-3; D not resolved. The germline gives CDR1 KGHSH, CDR2 LQKENI. Trimming left V 3 bases short and J 0 bases short, with 12 bases between. The CDR3 covers 16 residues. CDR3 bases: TGTGCCAGCTCACCTTGGAAGGGAGACTCTGGAAACACCATATATTTT. Translated: CASSPWKGDSGNTIYF.

This clonotype was detected only a few times. The chain has TRBV2 and TRBJ2-7; 9 nucleotides match TRBD2. Germline CDR1 SNHLY, CDR2 FYNNEI. Losses at the gene ends were 4 bases for V and 2 bases for J; bases not matched to a gene: 3. The CDR3 consists of 14 residues. CDR3 protein: CASSGAGGPYEQYF. The CDR3 DNA sequence: TGTGCCAGCAGTGGGGCGGGAGGGCCCTACGAGCAGTACTTC.

This sequence joins TRBV25-1 and TRBJ2-7; weak D call: TRBD2 (6 bases). Germline CDR1 MGHDK, CDR2 SYGVNS. V gave up 8 bases and J gave up 1 base, with 15 bases separating them. This CDR3 is built from 14 residues. CDR3 protein: CASQTGLPSYEQYF. CDR3 bases: TGTGCCAGCCAAACCGGACTACCTTCCTACGAGCAGTACTTC.

The chain combines TRBV15 with TRBJ2-3; 7 bases fit TRBD2. The CDR3 length is 15 residues. V shed 7 bases and J 1 base; nucleotides not matched to a gene: 8. Germline V gives CDR1 LNHNV, CDR2 YYDKDF (reference sequence). The CDR3: CATTPSGTCTDTQYF. The CDR3 nucleotides read TGTGCCACCACTCCTAGCGGTACTTGCACAGATACGCAGTATTTT.